This T cell receptor (beta chain) comes out of a study of T-cell memory formation after mild COVID-19. Study findings and constraints: CD4/CD8 balance characterized clones contracting day 15 to 85, and CD4+ skew characterized later expanders. Day 37-peaking second-wave clones had unconfirmed SARS-CoV-2 specificity.

Each CDR3 protein is one row after TCRdb ran MiXCR on the 5' RACE reads. The sample carries 400,000 to 500,000 distinct CDR3 sequences, around 20% recorded once. This clonotype was recorded a few times. The antigen is undetermined. V was trimmed by 6 bases and J by 5 bases, leaving 11 bases between them. CDR3 length: 13 amino acids. Source material: PBMCs or a T cell subset sorted from them (not recorded which). This chain links TRBV12-3 or TRBV12-4 with TRBJ1-5, with D tentatively TRBD1 (6 bases). The receptor's source is an adult woman who had mild COVID-19 (a few samples of this study predate the infection). Cell type and time point are not known. This chain's CDR3 is CASSMTGYQPQHF. DNA of the CDR3: TGTGCCAGCAGCATGACAGGATATCAGCCCCAGCATTTT.